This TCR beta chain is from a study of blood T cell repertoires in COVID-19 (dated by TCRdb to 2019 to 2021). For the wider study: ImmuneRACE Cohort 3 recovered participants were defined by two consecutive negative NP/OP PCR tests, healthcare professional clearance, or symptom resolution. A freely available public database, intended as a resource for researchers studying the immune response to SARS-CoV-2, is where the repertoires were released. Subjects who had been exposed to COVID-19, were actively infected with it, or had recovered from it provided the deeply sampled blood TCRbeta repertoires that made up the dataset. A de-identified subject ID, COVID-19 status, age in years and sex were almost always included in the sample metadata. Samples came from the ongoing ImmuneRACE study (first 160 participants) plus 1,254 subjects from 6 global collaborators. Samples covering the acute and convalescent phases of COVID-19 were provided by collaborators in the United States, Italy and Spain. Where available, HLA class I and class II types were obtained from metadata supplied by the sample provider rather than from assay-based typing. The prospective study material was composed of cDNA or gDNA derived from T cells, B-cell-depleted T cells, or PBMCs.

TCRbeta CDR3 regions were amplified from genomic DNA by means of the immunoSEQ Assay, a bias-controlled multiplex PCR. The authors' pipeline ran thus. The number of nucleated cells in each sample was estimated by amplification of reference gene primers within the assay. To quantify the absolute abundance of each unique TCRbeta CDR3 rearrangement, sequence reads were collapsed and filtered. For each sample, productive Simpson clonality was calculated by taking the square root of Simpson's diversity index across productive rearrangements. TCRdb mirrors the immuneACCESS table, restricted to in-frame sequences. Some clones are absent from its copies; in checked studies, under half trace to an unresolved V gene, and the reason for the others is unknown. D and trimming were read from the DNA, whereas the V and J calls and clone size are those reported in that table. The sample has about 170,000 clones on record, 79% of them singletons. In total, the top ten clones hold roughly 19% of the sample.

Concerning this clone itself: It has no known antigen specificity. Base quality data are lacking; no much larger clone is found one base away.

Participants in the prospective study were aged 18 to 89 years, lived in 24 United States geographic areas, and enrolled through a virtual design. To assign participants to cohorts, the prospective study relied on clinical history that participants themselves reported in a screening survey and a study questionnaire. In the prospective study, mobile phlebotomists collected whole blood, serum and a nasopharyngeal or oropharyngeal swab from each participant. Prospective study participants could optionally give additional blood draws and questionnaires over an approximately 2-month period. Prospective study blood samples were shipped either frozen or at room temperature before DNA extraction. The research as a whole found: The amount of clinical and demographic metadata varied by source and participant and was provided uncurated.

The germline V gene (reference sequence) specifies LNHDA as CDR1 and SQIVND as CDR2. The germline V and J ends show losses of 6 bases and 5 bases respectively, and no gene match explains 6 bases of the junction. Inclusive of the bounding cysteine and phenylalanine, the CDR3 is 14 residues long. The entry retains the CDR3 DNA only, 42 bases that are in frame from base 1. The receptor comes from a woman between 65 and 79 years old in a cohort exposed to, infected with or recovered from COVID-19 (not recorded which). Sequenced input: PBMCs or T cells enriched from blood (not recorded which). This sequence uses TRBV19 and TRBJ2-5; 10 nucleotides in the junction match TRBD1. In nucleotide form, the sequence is TGTGCCAGTAGAAGGGACAGGGGTAGTGAGACCCAGTACTTC. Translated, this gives CASRRDRGSETQYF.